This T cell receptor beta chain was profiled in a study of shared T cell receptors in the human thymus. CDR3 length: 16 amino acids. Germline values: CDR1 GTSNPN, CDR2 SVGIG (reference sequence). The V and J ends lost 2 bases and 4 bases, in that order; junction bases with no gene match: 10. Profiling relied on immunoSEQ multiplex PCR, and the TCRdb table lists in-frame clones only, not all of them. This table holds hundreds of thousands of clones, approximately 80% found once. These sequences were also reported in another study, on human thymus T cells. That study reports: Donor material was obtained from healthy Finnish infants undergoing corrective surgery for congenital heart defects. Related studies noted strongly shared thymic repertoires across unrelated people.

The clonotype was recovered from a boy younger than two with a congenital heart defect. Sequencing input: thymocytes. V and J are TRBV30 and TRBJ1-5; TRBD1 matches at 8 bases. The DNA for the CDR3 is TGTGCCTGGAGTCCGTCAAGCGGGACAGGAAATCAGCCCCAGCATTTT. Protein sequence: CAWSPSSGTGNQPQHF.